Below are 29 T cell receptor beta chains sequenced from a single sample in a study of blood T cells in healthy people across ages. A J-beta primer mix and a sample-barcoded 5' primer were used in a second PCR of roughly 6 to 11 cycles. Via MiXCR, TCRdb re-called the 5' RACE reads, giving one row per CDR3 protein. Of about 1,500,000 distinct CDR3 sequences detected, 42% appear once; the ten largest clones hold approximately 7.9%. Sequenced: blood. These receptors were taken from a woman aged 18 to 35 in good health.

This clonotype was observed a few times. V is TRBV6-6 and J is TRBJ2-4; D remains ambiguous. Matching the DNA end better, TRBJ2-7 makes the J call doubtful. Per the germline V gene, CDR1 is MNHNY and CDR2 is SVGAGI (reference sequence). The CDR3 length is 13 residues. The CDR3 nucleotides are TGTGCCAGCAGTCCCCCCAATCCGGGCGAGCAGTACTTC. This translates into CASSPPNPGEQYF.

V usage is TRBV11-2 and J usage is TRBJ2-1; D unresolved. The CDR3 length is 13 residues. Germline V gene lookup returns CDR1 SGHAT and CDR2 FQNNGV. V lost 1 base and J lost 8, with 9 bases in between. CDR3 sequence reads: CASSLVSSYEQFF. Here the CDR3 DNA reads TGTGCCAGCAGCTTAGTTTCTAGTTATGAGCAGTTCTTC.

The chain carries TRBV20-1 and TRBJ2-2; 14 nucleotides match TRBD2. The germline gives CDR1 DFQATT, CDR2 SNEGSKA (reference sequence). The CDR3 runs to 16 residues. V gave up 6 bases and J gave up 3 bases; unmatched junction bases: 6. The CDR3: CSARRGLAGDTGELFF. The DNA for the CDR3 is TGCAGTGCCAGAAGGGGACTAGCGGGAGACACCGGGGAGCTGTTTTTT.

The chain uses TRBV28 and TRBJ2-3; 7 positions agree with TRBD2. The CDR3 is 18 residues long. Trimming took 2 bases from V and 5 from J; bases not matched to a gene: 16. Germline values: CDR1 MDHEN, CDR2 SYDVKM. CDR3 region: CASSLKSYRTSMVDTQYF. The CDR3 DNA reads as TGTGCCAGCAGTTTAAAGTCTTATAGGACTAGTATGGTAGATACGCAGTATTTT.

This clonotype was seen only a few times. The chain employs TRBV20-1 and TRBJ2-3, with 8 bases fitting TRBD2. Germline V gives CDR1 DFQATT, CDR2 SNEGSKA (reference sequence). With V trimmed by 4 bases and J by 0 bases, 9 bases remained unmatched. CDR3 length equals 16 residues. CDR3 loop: CSAIKGASGSTDTQYF. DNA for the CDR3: TGCAGTGCTATCAAGGGAGCTAGCGGGAGCACAGATACGCAGTATTTT.

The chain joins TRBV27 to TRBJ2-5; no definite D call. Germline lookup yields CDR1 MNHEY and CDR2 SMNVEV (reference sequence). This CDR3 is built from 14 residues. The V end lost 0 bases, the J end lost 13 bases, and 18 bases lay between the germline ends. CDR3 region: CASSLSMNQQRPYF. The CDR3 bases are TGTGCCAGCAGTTTATCGATGAATCAACAGAGGCCGTACTTC.

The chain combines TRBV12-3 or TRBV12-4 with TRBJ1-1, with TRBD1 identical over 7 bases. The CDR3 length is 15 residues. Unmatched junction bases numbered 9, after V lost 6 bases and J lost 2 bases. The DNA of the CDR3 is TGTGCCAGCAGCTCAGACGGGACAGCCAACACTGAAGCTTTCTTT. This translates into CASSSDGTANTEAFF.

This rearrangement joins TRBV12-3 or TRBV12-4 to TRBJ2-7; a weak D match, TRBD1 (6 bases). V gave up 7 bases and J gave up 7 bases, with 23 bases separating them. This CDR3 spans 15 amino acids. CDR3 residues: CASIRTVSSYSEQYF. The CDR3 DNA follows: TGTGCCAGCATTCGGACAGTTAGCTCCTACAGTGAGCAGTACTTC.

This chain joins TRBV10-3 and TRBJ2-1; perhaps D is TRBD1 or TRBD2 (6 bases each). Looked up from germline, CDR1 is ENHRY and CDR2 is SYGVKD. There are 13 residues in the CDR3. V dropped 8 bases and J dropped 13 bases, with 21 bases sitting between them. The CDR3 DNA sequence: TGTGCCATCTCCCCCGGGGGCGGGGAGACCCAGTTCTTC. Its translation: CAISPGGGETQFF.

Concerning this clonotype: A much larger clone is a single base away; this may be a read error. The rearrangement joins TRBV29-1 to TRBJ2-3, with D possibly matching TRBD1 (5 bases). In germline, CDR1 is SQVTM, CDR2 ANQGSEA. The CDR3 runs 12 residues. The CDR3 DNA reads TGCAGCGTAACAGGCAGCACAGATACGAAGTATTTT. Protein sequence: CSVTGSTDTKYF.

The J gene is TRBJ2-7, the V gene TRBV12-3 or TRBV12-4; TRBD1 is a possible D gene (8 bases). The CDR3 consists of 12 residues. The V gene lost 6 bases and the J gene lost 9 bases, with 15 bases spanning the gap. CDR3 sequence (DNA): TGTGCCAGCAGGGACAGGGAGGGGGCGCAGTACTTC. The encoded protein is CASRDREGAQYF.

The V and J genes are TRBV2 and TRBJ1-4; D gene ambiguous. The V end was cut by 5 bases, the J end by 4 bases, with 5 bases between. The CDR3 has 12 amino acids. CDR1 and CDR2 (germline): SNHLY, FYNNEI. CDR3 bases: TGTGCCAGCAGTAGGGATAATGAAAAACTGTTTTTT. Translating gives CASSRDNEKLFF.

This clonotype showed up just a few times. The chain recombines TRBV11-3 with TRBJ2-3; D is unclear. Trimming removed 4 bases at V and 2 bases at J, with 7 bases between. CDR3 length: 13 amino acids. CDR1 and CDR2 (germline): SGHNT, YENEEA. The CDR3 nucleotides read TGTGCCAGCAGCTCGGACCACACAGATACGCAGTATTTT. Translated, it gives CASSSDHTDTQYF.

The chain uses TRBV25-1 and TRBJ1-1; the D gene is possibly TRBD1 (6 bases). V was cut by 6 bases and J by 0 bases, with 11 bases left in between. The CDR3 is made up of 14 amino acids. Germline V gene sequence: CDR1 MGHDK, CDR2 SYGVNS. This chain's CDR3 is CASSERTVNTEAFF. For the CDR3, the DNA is TGTGCCAGCAGCGAGCGGACAGTGAACACTGAAGCTTTCTTT.

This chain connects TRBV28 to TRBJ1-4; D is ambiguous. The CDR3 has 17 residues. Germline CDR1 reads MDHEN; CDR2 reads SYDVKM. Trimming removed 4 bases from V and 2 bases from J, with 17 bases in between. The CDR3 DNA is TGTGCCAGCAGTTCCGCGGACCCCCGACGGACTAATGAAAAACTGTTTTTT. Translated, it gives CASSSADPRRTNEKLFF.

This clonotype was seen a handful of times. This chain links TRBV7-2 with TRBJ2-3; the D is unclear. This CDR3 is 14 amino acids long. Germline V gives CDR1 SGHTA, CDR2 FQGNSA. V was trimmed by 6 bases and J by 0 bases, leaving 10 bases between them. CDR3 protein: CASSSYGSTDTQYF. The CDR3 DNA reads TGTGCCAGCAGTTCTTACGGTAGCACAGATACGCAGTATTTT.

The CDR3 bases are TGTGCCATCAGTGTCTATACGGGGGACTCCTACGAGCAGTACTTC. Protein: CAISVYTGDSYEQYF. The V call is TRBV10-3, the J call TRBJ2-7, with D possibly TRBD2 on 6 matching bases. This CDR3 spans 15 amino acids. The germline CDR1 and CDR2 sequences are ENHRY and SYGVKD. V lost 4 bases and J 0 bases, leaving 13 bases between the germline ends.

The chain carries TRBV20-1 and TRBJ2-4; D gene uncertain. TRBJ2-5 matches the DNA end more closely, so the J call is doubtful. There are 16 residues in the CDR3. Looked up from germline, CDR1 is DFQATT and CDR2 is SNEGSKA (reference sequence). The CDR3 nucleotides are TGCAGTGCTAGAGAAGGCACCCGAAGGTTCCCAGGGACCCAGTACTTC. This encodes CSAREGTRRFPGTQYF.

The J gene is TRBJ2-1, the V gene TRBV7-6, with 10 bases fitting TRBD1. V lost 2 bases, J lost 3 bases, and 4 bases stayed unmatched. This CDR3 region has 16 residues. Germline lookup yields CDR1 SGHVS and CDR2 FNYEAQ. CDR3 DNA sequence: TGTGCCAGCAGCTTACCAGGGGACAGGGGCTACAATGAGCAGTTCTTC. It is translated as CASSLPGDRGYNEQFF.

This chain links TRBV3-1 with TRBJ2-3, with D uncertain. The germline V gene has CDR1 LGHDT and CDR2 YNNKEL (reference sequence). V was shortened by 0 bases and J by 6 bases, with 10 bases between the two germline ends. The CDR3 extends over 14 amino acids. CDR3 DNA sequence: TGTGCCAGCAGCCAAGAAGGATTTGGGGATACGCAGTATTTT. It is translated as CASSQEGFGDTQYF.

The CDR3 sequence is CASSSDRGRRNQPQHF. The CDR3, as DNA: TGTGCCAGCAGTAGTGATCGGGGAAGGCGCAATCAGCCCCAGCATTTT. V is TRBV6-2 or TRBV6-3 and J is TRBJ1-5, with unresolved D. CDR1 is MNHEY and CDR2 is SVGEGT in the germline V gene. V dropped 5 bases and J dropped 2 bases, with 16 bases sitting between them. The CDR3 runs to 16 residues.

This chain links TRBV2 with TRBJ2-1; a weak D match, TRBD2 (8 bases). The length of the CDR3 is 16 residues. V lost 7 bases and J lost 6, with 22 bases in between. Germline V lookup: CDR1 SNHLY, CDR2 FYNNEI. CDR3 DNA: TGTGCCAGCAAGATTAGCGGGGTCCAGGGGGTCAATGAGCAGTTCTTC. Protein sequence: CASKISGVQGVNEQFF.

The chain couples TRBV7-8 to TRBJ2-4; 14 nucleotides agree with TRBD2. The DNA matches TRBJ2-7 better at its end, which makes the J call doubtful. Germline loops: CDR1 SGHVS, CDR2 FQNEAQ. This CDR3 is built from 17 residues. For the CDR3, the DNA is TGTGCCAGCAGCGTGCGACCGGGACTAGCGGGAGACTACGAGCAGTACTTC. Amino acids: CASSVRPGLAGDYEQYF.

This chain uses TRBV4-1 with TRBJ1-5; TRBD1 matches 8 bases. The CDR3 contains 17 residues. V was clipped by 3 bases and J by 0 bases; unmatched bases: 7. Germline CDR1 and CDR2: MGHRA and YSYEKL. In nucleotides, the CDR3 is TGCGCCAGCAGCCAGGTGACAGGGGTCTATAGCAATCAGCCCCAGCATTTT. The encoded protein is CASSQVTGVYSNQPQHF.

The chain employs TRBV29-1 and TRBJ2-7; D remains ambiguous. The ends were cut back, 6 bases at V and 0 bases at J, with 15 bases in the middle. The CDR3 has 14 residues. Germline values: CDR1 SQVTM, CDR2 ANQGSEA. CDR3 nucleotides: TGCAGCGTGGCCCGTGGTGGGAACTCCTACGAGCAGTACTTC. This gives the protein CSVARGGNSYEQYF.

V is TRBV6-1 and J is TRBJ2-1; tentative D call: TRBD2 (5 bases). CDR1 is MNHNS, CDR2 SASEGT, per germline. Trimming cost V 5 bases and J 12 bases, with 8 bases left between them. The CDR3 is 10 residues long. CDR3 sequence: CASSIGRQFF. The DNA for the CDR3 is TGTGCCAGCAGTATAGGGAGGCAGTTCTTC.

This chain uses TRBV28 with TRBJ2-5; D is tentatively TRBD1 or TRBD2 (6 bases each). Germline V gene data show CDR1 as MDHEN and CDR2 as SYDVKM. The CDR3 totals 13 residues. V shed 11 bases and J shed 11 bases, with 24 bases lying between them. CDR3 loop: CAVGGGPHNEQYF. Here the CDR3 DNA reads TGTGCCGTTGGAGGGGGGCCCCACAATGAGCAGTACTTC. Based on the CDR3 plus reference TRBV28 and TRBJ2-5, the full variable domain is DVKVTQSSRYLVKRTGEKVFLECVQDMDHENMFWYRQDPGLGLRLIYFSYDVKMKEKGDIPEGYSVSREKKERFSLILESASTNQTSMYLCAVGGGPHNEQYFGPGTRLLVL.

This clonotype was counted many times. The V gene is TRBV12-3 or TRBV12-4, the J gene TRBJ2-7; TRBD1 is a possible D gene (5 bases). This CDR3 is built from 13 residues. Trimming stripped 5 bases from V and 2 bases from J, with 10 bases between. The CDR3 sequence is CASSIRATYEQYF. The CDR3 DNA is TGTGCCAGCAGTATCAGGGCTACCTACGAGCAGTACTTC.

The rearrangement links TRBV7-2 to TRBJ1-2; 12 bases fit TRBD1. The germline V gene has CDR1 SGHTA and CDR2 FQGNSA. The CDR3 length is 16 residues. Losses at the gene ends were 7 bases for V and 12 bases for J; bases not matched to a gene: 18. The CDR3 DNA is TGTGCCAGCAACGTCGCGGAGGGACAGGGGGCGGGAGGCAACACCTTC. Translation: CASNVAEGQGAGGNTF.